Presented here are 27 T cell receptor beta chains from one specimen sequenced in a study of blood T cell repertoires in COVID-19. Generated by immunoSEQ multiplex PCR, the TCRdb table keeps only in-frame clones and is missing some. The sample contains 140,000 or so clones, about 87% of which appear only once. The sample comprised peripheral blood. The receptor source for this set is a woman aged 45 to 65 with active or convalescent COVID-19.

The rearrangement links TRBV19 to TRBJ1-5; 9 nucleotides align to TRBD1. Trimming at V came to 4 bases and at J to 1 base, leaving 5 bases not matched to a gene. Germline V lookup: CDR1 LNHDA, CDR2 SQIVND (reference sequence). The CDR3 extends over 16 amino acids. The CDR3: CASSNRQGGSNQPQHF. In nucleotides, the CDR3 is TGTGCCAGTAGTAACCGACAGGGGGGGAGCAATCAGCCCCAGCATTTT.

This clone was recorded only once. This rearrangement joins TRBV29-1 to TRBJ2-7, with D tentatively TRBD2 (5 bases). CDR1 SQVTM and CDR2 ANQGSEA come from the germline V gene. V shed 0 bases and J shed 2 bases, with 8 bases lying between them. This CDR3 is 13 amino acids long. CDR3 sequence (DNA): TGCAGCGTTGAAGATGAGGGAACCTACGAGCAGTACTTC. It encodes CSVEDEGTYEQYF.

With respect to this clone: Within the sample, other DNA sequences also encode this same CDR3. CDR3 in DNA: TGCAGCGTTGGGACAGGGGATTCCTACGAGCAGTACTTC. Amino acid sequence: CSVGTGDSYEQYF. The V and J genes are TRBV29-1 and TRBJ2-7; 9 positions match TRBD1. The germline gives CDR1 SQVTM, CDR2 ANQGSEA. The trim removed 4 bases at V and 1 base at J, leaving 2 bases unmatched. CDR3 size: 13 residues.

This rearrangement joins TRBV7-8 to TRBJ2-7; tentatively, D is TRBD1 (5 bases). CDR1 SGHVS and CDR2 FQNEAQ come from the germline V gene. V was shortened by 6 bases and J by 2 bases, with 11 bases between the two germline ends. The CDR3 covers 13 residues. CDR3 bases: TGTGCCAGCAGGCCCAGGGAAGCCTACGAGCAGTACTTC. Its protein product is CASRPREAYEQYF.

The V call is TRBV28, the J call TRBJ2-1; 8 positions match TRBD1. The CDR3 spans 16 residues. Germline V lookup: CDR1 MDHEN, CDR2 SYDVKM. J was trimmed by 8 bases and V by 3 bases; bases with no gene match: 12. The CDR3 coding sequence is TGTGCCAGCAGTTTCCAGTCAGGGGGCTCTGGGGATGAGCAGTTCTTC. Translated, it gives CASSFQSGGSGDEQFF. The full variable domain, its missing parts supplied by reference TRBV28 and TRBJ2-1, is DVKVTQSSRYLVKRTGEKVFLECVQDMDHENMFWYRQDPGLGLRLIYFSYDVKMKEKGDIPEGYSVSREKKERFSLILESASTNQTSMYLCASSFQSGGSGDEQFFGPGTRLTVL.

V gene TRBV5-1 combines with J gene TRBJ2-5; 12 positions agree with TRBD2. J was trimmed by 4 bases and V by 4 bases; bases with no gene match: 11. The CDR3 is made up of 17 amino acids. Germline V gene data show CDR1 as SGHRS and CDR2 as YFSETQ. The CDR3 sequence: CASSRLALAGGPETQYF. CDR3 DNA sequence: TGCGCCAGCAGCCGCCTAGCCCTAGCGGGAGGGCCAGAGACCCAGTACTTC.

This chain links TRBV2 with TRBJ1-5, with TRBD1 as a possible D gene (5 bases). Per the germline V gene, CDR1 is SNHLY and CDR2 is FYNNEI. This CDR3 is 15 amino acids long. V shed 8 bases and J shed 0 bases, with 14 bases lying between them. The DNA of the CDR3 is TGTGCCAGCCGACTGACAGTGTATAGCAATCAGCCCCAGCATTTT. It specifies CASRLTVYSNQPQHF.

The chain uses TRBV7-2 and TRBJ1-2; 7 nucleotides line up with TRBD1. CDR3 length: 15 residues. The V gene's germline CDR1 is SGHTA and CDR2 FQGNSA. V shed 5 bases, J shed 9 bases, and the junction held 15 bases outside the gene matches. The CDR3 region is CASSPRTGNPGSYTF. CDR3 nucleotides: TGTGCCAGCAGCCCCCGGACAGGAAACCCCGGGAGCTACACCTTC.

The CDR3 DNA reads as TGCAGCGTTGATGTCGGGGGGACGAAGCAGTACTTC. This gives the protein CSVDVGGTKQYF. The V and J genes are TRBV29-1 and TRBJ2-7, with 7 bases lining up with TRBD2. The CDR3 is made up of 12 amino acids. J gave up 8 bases and V 3 bases, and 7 bases lay outside the gene matches. The germline CDR1 and CDR2 sequences are SQVTM and ANQGSEA.

The rearrangement links TRBV28 to TRBJ1-6; weak D call: TRBD1 (5 bases). This CDR3 comprises 15 residues. V was trimmed by 3 bases and J by 7 bases, leaving 13 bases between them. Germline CDR1 reads MDHEN; CDR2 reads SYDVKM. The CDR3 bases are TGTGCCAGCAGTTTTCTTGACAGATCAAATTCACCCCTCCACTTT. Translation gives CASSFLDRSNSPLHF.

This clone was observed once. The V call is TRBV12-3 or TRBV12-4, the J call TRBJ2-1; 8 nucleotides match TRBD2. Trimming cost V 7 bases and J 7 bases; bases outside gene matches: 6. The CDR3 runs 13 residues. This CDR3 is CASIPGGRNEQFF. In DNA form, the CDR3 reads TGTGCCAGCATCCCGGGGGGGAGGAATGAGCAGTTCTTC.

The chain employs TRBV7-2 and TRBJ1-1, with TRBD1 matching over 7 bases. Trimming at V came to 5 bases and at J to 11 bases, leaving 8 bases not matched to a gene. This CDR3 spans 12 amino acids. Per germline, CDR1 SGHTA and CDR2 FQGNSA. CDR3 amino acids: CASSPDRVGAFF. In DNA form, the CDR3 reads TGTGCCAGCAGCCCCGACAGGGTTGGCGCTTTCTTT.

The chain recombines TRBV5-1 with TRBJ1-4, with TRBD1 identical over 7 bases. Germline values: CDR1 SGHRS, CDR2 YFSETQ. J lost 3 bases, V lost 1 base, and 0 bases had no gene match. The CDR3 extends over 14 amino acids. The CDR3 DNA follows: TGCGCCAGCAGCTTGCAGGGGGCTAATGAAAAACTGTTTTTT. The encoded protein is CASSLQGANEKLFF. Looking up the rest from reference TRBV5-1 and TRBJ1-4 gives the full variable domain: KAGVTQTPRYLIKTRGQQVTLSCSPISGHRSVSWYQQTPGQGLQFLFEYFSETQRNKGNFPGRFSGRQFSNSRSEMNVSTLELGDSALYLCASSLQGANEKLFFGSGTQLSVL.

This clone appeared once. This chain connects TRBV5-1 to TRBJ2-5; 10 nucleotides align to TRBD1. The CDR3 is made up of 15 amino acids. Germline V CDR1 and CDR2: SGHRS, YFSETQ. Trimming at V came to 3 bases and at J to 5 bases, leaving 7 bases not matched to a gene. The chain's CDR3 is CASSWSGQGMETQYF. CDR3 DNA: TGCGCCAGCAGCTGGTCGGGACAGGGGATGGAGACCCAGTACTTC.

The gene calls are TRBV27 and TRBJ1-2, with 9 positions matching TRBD1. The length of the CDR3 is 15 residues. V shed 5 bases and J 7 bases; nucleotides not matched to a gene: 11. The germline gives CDR1 MNHEY, CDR2 SMNVEV (reference sequence). The CDR3 reads CASSPSTGGSGGYTF. As DNA, the CDR3 is TGTGCCAGCAGTCCCTCCACAGGGGGCTCCGGTGGCTACACCTTC.

The CDR3 sequence: CASSRTSTSDFVNEQFF. The CDR3 coding sequence is TGCGCCAGCAGCCGAACAAGTACTAGCGACTTTGTCAATGAGCAGTTCTTC. J is TRBJ2-1 and V is TRBV4-1, with 7 positions matching TRBD2. The ends lost 4 bases at V and 6 bases at J; junction bases unmatched: 15. This CDR3 is built from 17 residues. Per germline, CDR1 MGHRA and CDR2 YSYEKL.

The V gene is TRBV6-5, the J gene TRBJ1-1; D is possibly TRBD1 (5 bases). The germline gives CDR1 MNHEY, CDR2 SVGAGI. Trimming took off 5 bases at V and 4 bases at J, with 14 bases between the two ends. The CDR3 loop spans 14 amino acids. CDR3 sequence (DNA): TGTGCCAGCAGTCTAAGGGGTTTGGGCACTGAAGCTTTCTTT. Translating it yields CASSLRGLGTEAFF.

V gene TRBV6-4 combines with J gene TRBJ1-2, with D hard to call. Germline-derived CDR1 and CDR2 are MRHNA and SNTAGT. The CDR3 is made up of 16 amino acids. Trimming cost V 8 bases and J 0 bases, with 19 bases left between them. CDR3 sequence reads: CASGGVASEPNYGYTF. The DNA for the CDR3 is TGTGCCAGCGGCGGGGTGGCCAGTGAACCTAACTATGGCTACACCTTC.

The chain links TRBV3-1 (or the pseudogene TRBV3-2) to TRBJ1-2, with 7 bases that match TRBD1. There are 16 residues in the CDR3. V dropped 1 base and J dropped 4; count of bases not matched to a gene: 9. Germline V gene lookup returns CDR1 LGHDT and CDR2 YNNKEL (reference sequence). The CDR3 spells CASSQVVHRGGYGYTF. The CDR3 coding sequence is TGTGCCAGCAGCCAAGTCGTTCACAGGGGCGGCTATGGCTACACCTTC.

This chain joins TRBV27 and TRBJ2-7; D is ambiguous. Germline values: CDR1 MNHEY, CDR2 SMNVEV (reference sequence). V lost 3 bases and J lost 3, with 9 bases in between. This CDR3 spans 13 amino acids. The CDR3 sequence: CASSLRPNYEQYF. CDR3 DNA: TGTGCCAGCAGTTTGCGGCCGAACTACGAGCAGTACTTC.

This clone was counted a single time. The V and J genes are TRBV5-6 and TRBJ1-5, with 12 nucleotides matching TRBD1. The CDR3 loop spans 16 amino acids. Germline CDR1 SGHDT, CDR2 YYEEEE. Unmatched junction bases numbered 6, after V lost 4 bases and J lost 4 bases. In DNA form, the CDR3 reads TGTGCCAGCAGCAACCGGGACAGGGGGCGGAATCAGCCCCAGCATTTT. As protein: CASSNRDRGRNQPQHF.

The V call is TRBV6-6, the J call TRBJ2-7; D remains ambiguous. The CDR3 has 16 residues. The V and J ends lost 2 bases and 0 bases respectively, with 14 bases between them. Germline assignment: CDR1 MNHNY and CDR2 SVGAGI (reference sequence). The CDR3 nucleotides read TGTGCCAGCAGTTACGGGTTCCCTGGCGGCTCCTACGAGCAGTACTTC. Protein: CASSYGFPGGSYEQYF.

V is TRBV6-4 and J is TRBJ1-5; maybe TRBD1 (5 bases). In germline, CDR1 is MRHNA, CDR2 SNTAGT. CDR3 size: 18 residues. With 6 bases removed from V and 0 bases from J, the gap between germline ends came to 21 bases. The CDR3: CASRSQGLRLYSNQPQHF. The DNA for the CDR3 is TGTGCCAGCAGATCCCAGGGCCTCCGACTTTATAGCAATCAGCCCCAGCATTTT.

This chain joins TRBV7-2 and TRBJ1-3; a possible D gene is TRBD1 (5 bases). Germline V gene data show CDR1 as SGHTA and CDR2 as FQGNSA. Trimming removed 1 base at V and 0 bases at J, with 19 bases between. There are 19 residues in the CDR3. The DNA for the CDR3 is TGTGCCAGCAGCTTAGAAGGGCCTGGGGCGGCCGGCTCTGGAAACACCATATATTTT. Protein: CASSLEGPGAAGSGNTIYF.

The rearrangement joins TRBV29-1 to TRBJ2-7; 7 nucleotides line up with TRBD1. Germline lookup yields CDR1 SQVTM and CDR2 ANQGSEA. This CDR3 comprises 15 residues. V shed 6 bases, J shed 0 bases, and the junction held 11 bases outside the gene matches. The CDR3 region has the DNA TGCAGCGTCAATTCCATGGGACAGAACTCCTACGAGCAGTACTTC. Its translation is CSVNSMGQNSYEQYF.

The rearrangement links TRBV20-1 to TRBJ2-3; D is possibly TRBD2 (6 bases). Trimming shortened V by 3 bases and J by 4 bases, and 14 bases separated the two germline ends. Germline V gives CDR1 DFQATT, CDR2 SNEGSKA (reference sequence). This CDR3 has 14 residues. The CDR3 protein is CSASHRDLADTQYF. CDR3 DNA: TGCAGTGCTAGTCACCGGGACTTAGCAGATACGCAGTATTTT.

The chain links TRBV7-2 to TRBJ2-7; maybe TRBD1 (6 bases). CDR3 length: 15 amino acids. Germline V lookup: CDR1 SGHTA, CDR2 FQGNSA. The V and J ends lost 1 base and 5 bases respectively, with 15 bases between them. The CDR3 DNA reads as TGTGCCAGCAGCTTAGGGTGGCAGGGGTTCGACGAGCAGTACTTC. Amino acids: CASSLGWQGFDEQYF.